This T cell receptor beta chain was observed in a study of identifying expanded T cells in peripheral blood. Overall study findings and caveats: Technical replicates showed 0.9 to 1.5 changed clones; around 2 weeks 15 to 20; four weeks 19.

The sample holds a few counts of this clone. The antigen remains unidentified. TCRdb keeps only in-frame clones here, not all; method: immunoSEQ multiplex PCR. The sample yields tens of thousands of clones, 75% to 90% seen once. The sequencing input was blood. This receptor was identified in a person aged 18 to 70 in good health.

The CDR3 sequence: CASSQLAGGTDTQYF. The CDR3 nucleotides are TGCGCCAGCAGCCAACTAGCGGGGGGCACAGATACGCAGTATTTT. The chain carries TRBV5-1 and TRBJ2-3; 11 bases fit TRBD2. The CDR3 covers 15 residues. Per germline, CDR1 SGHRS and CDR2 YFSETQ. V lost 4 bases and J lost 1; bases outside the gene matches: 2. The variable domain in full, completed from reference TRBV5-1 and TRBJ2-3, reads KAGVTQTPRYLIKTRGQQVTLSCSPISGHRSVSWYQQTPGQGLQFLFEYFSETQRNKGNFPGRFSGRQFSNSRSEMNVSTLELGDSALYLCASSQLAGGTDTQYFGPGTRLTVL.